This T cell receptor (beta chain) was recovered during a study of early T cells in non-severe SARS-CoV-2 infection. Trimming left V 1 base short and J 0 bases short, with 10 bases between. This CDR3 spans 16 amino acids. Germline V gives CDR1 SGHTA, CDR2 FQGNSA. TCRdb re-derived calls from the 5' RACE reads in MiXCR, one entry per CDR3 protein. The data hold approximately 69,000 distinct CDR3 sequences, with 8.5% to 10% observed a single time. The TCR sequence derives from an adult who was a healthcare worker with PCR-confirmed SARS-CoV-2 infection or an uninfected control (not recorded which). This sequence joins TRBV7-2 and TRBJ2-1, with D possibly being TRBD2 (6 bases). Sequencing was performed on whole blood. The DNA of the CDR3 is TGTGCCAGCAGCTTAGTTGCGGGACGCTCCTACAATGAGCAGTTCTTC. This translates into CASSLVAGRSYNEQFF.